This TCR beta chain was sequenced during a study of control samples from healthy donors and cancer patients. Germline CDR1 reads SGHNT; CDR2 reads YYREEE (reference sequence). The CDR3 length is 15 residues. The J segment lost 5 bases and the V segment lost 3 bases, leaving 6 bases of the junction unmatched. Assay used: immunoSEQ multiplex PCR; TCRdb lists only in-frame clones, some missing. The profile covers roughly 100,000 clones, with roughly 92% appearing a single time and approximately 3% taken by the ten largest. This chain joins TRBV5-4 and TRBJ1-4; 8 bases are shared with TRBD1. This receptor was identified in a human donor in good health. The donor label of this sample is uncertain. Sequences were obtained from blood. CDR3 protein: CASSSGQGWNEKLFF. The CDR3 nucleotides read TGTGCCAGCAGCTCCGGACAGGGATGGAATGAAAAACTGTTTTTT. The variable domain in full, completed from reference TRBV5-4 and TRBJ1-4, reads ETGVTQSPTHLIKTRGQQVTLRCSSQSGHNTVSWYQQALGQGPQFIFQYYREEENGRGNFPPRFSGLQFPNYSSELNVNALELDDSALYLCASSSGQGWNEKLFFGSGTQLSVL.